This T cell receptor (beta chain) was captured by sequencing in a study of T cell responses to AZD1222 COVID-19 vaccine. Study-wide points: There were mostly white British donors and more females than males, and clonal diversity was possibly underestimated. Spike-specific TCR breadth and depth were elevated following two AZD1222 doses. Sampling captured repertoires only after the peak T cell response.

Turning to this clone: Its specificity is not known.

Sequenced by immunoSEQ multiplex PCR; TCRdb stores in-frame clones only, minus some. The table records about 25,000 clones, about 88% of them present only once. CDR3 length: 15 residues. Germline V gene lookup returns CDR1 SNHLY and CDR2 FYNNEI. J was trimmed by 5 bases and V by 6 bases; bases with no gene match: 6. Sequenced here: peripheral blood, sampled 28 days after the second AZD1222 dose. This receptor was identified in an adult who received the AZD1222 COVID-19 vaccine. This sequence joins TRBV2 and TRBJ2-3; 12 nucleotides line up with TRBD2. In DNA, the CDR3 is TGTGCCAGCAGCAGGACTAGCGGGATAATAGATACGCAGTATTTT. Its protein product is CASSRTSGIIDTQYF.